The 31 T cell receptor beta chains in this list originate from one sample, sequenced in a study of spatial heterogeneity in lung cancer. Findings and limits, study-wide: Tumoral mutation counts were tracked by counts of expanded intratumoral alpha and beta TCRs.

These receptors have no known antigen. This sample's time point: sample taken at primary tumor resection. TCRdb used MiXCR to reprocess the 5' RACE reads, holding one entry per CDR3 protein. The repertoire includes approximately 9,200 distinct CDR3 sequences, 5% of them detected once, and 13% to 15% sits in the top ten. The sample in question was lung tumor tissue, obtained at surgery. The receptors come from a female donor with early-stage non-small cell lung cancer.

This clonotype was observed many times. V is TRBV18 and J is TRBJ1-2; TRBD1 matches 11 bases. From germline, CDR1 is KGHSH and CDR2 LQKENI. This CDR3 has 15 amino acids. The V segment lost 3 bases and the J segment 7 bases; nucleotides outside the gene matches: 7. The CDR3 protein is CASSPSGTGGLGYTF. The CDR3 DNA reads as TGTGCCAGCTCACCTTCCGGGACAGGGGGTCTTGGCTACACCTTC.

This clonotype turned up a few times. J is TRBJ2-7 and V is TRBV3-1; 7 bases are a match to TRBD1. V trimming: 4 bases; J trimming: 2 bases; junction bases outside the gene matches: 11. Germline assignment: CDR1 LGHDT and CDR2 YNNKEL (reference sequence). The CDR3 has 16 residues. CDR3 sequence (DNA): TGTGCCAGCAGCCGACGGCCGGGGACAGTACCCTACGAGCAGTACTTC. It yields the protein CASSRRPGTVPYEQYF.

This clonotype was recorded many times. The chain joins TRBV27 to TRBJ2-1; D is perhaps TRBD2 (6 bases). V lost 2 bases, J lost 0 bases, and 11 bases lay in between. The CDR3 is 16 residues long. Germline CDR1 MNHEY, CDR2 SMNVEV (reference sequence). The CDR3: CASSLAGLPSYNEQFF. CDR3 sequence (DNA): TGTGCCAGCAGTTTAGCAGGACTACCCTCCTACAATGAGCAGTTCTTC.

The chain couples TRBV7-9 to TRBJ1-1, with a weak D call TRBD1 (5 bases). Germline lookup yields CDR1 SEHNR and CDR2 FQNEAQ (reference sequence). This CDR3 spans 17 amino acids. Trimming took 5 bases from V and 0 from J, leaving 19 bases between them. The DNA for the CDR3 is TGTGCCAGCAGCATAGGGACTTACCGAACAATGAACACTGAAGCTTTCTTT. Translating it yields CASSIGTYRTMNTEAFF. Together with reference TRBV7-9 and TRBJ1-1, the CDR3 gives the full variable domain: DTGVSQNPRHKITKRGQNVTFRCDPISEHNRLYWYRQTLGQGPEFLTYFQNEAQLEKSRLLSDRFSAERPKGSFSTLEIQRTEQGDSAMYLCASSIGTYRTMNTEAFFGQGTRLTVV.

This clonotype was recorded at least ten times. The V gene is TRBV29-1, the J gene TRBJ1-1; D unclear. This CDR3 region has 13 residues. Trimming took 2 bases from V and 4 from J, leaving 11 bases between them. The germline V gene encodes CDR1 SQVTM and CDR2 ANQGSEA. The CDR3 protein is CSVEIGRRTEAFF. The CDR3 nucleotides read TGCAGCGTTGAAATTGGACGACGCACTGAAGCTTTCTTT.

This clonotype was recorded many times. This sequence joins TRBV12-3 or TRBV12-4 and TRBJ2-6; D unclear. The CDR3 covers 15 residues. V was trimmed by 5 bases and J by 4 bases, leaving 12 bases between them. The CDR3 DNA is TGTGCCAGCAGTCCCACCATGCCCGGGGCCAACGTCCTGACTTTC. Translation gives CASSPTMPGANVLTF.

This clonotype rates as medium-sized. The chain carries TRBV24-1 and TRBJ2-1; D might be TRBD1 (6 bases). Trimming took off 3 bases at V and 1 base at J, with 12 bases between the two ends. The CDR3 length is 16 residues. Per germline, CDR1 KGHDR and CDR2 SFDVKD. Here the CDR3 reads CATSDRQVLSYNEQFF. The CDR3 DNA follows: TGTGCCACCAGTGATAGACAGGTACTTTCCTACAATGAGCAGTTCTTC.

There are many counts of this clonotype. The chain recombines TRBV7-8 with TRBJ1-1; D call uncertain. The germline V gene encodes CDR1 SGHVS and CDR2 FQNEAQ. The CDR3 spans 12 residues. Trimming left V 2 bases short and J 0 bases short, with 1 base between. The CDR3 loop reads CASSLLNTEAFF. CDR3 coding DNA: TGTGCCAGCAGCTTATTGAACACTGAAGCTTTCTTT.

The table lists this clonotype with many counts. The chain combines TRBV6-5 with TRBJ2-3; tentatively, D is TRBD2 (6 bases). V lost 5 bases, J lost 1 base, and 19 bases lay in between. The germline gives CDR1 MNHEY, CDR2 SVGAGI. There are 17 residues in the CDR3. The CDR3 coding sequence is TGTGCCAGCAGTGGCGGGATCTTAAATTCTGGCACAGATACGCAGTATTTT. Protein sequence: CASSGGILNSGTDTQYF.

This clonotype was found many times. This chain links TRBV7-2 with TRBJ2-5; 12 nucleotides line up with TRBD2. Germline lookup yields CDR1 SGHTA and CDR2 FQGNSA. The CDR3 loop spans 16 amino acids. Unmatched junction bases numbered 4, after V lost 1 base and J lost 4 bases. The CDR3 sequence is CASSLGLAGGGETQYF. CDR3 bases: TGTGCCAGCAGCTTAGGTCTAGCGGGAGGGGGAGAGACCCAGTACTTC.

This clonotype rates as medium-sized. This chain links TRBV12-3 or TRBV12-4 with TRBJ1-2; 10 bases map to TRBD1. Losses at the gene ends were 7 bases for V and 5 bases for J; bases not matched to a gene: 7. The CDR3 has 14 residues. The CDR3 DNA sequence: TGTGCCAGCAAGGAGACAGGGGGCGCGTATGGCTACACCTTC. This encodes CASKETGGAYGYTF.

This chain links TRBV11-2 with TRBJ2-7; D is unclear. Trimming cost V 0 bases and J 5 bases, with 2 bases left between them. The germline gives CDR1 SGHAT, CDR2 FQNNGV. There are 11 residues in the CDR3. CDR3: CASSLDHEQYF. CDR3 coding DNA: TGTGCCAGCAGCTTAGACCACGAGCAGTACTTC. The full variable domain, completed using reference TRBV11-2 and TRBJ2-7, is EAGVAQSPRYKIIEKRQSVAFWCNPISGHATLYWYQQILGQGPKLLIQFQNNGVVDDSQLPKDRFSAERLKGVDSTLKIQPAKLEDSAVYLCASSLDHEQYFGPGTRLTVT.

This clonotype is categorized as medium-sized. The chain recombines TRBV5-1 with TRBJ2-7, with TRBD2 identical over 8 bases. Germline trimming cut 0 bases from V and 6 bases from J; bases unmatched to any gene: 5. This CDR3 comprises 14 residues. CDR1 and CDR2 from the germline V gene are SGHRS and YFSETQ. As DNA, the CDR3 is TGCGCCAGCAGCTTGGCGGGAGGGCCCGGCGAGCAGTACTTC. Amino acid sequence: CASSLAGGPGEQYF.

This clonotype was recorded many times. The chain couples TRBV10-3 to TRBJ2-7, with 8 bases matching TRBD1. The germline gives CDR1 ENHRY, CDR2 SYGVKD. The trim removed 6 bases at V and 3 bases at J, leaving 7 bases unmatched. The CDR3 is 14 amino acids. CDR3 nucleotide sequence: TGTGCCATCAGAGAGACAGGGGATGACTACGAGCAGTACTTC. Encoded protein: CAIRETGDDYEQYF.

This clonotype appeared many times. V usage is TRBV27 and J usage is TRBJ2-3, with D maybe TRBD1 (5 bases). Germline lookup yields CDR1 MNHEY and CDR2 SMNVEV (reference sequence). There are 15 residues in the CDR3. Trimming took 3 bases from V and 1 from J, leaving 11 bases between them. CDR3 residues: CASSFGAVGTDTQYF. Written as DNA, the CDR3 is TGTGCCAGCAGTTTTGGGGCAGTGGGCACAGATACGCAGTATTTT.

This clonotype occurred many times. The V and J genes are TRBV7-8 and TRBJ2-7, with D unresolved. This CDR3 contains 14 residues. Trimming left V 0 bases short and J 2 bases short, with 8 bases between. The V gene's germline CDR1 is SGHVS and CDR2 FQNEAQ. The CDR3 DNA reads TGTGCCAGCAGCTTAGCGGGAAGGGCCTACGAGCAGTACTTC. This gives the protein CASSLAGRAYEQYF.

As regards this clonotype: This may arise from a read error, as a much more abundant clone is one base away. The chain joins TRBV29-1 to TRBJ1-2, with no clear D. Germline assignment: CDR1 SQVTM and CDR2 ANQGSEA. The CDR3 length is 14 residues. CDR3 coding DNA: TGCGGCGTCAGAACCCCCCACCCTAACTATGGCTACACCTTC. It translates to CGVRTPHPNYGYTF.

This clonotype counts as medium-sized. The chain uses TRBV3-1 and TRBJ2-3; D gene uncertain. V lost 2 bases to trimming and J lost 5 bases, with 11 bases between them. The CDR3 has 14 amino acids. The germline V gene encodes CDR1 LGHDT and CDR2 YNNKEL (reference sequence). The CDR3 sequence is CASSQSLGEDTQYF. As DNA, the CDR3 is TGTGCCAGCAGCCAATCCCTGGGCGAAGATACGCAGTATTTT.

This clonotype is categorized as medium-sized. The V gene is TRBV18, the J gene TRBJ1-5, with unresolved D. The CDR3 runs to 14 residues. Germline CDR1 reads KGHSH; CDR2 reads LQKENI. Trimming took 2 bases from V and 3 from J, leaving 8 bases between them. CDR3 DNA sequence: TGTGCCAGCTCACCAATCAGAGACAATCAGCCCCAGCATTTT. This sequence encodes CASSPIRDNQPQHF.

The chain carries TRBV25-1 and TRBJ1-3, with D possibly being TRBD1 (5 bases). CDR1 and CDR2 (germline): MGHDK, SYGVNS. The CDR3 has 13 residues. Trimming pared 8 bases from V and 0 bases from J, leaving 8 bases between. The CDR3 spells CASAGGSGNTIYF. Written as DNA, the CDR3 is TGTGCCAGCGCCGGGGGCTCTGGAAACACCATATATTTT.

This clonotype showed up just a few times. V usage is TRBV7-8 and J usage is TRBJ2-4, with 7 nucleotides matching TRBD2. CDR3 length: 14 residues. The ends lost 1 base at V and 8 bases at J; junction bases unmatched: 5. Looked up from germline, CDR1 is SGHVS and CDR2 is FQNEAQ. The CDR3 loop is CASSLGGRVDIQYF. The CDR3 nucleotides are TGTGCCAGCAGCTTAGGCGGGAGAGTTGACATTCAGTACTTC.

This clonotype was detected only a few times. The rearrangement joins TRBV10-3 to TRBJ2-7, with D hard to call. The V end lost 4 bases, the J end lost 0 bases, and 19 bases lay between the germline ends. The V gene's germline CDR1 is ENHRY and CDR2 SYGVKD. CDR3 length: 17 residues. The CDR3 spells CAISGRLDRETSYEQYF. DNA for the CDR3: TGTGCCATCAGTGGCCGACTTGACCGCGAGACCTCCTACGAGCAGTACTTC.

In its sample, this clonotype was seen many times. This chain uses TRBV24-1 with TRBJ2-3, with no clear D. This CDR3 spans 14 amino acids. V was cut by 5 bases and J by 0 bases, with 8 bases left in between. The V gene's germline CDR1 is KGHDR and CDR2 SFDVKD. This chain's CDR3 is CATSGASSTDTQYF. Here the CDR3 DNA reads TGTGCCACCAGTGGTGCATCTAGCACAGATACGCAGTATTTT.

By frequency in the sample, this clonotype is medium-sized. The CDR3 DNA follows: TGTGCCAGCAGTTTCCCCGGGGGCGCAGGCAATGAGCAGTTCTTC. This sequence encodes CASSFPGGAGNEQFF. V usage is TRBV28 and J usage is TRBJ2-1; D is possibly TRBD1 or TRBD2 (6 bases each). V dropped 3 bases and J dropped 6 bases, with 15 bases sitting between them. The CDR3 extends over 15 amino acids. Per germline, CDR1 MDHEN and CDR2 SYDVKM.

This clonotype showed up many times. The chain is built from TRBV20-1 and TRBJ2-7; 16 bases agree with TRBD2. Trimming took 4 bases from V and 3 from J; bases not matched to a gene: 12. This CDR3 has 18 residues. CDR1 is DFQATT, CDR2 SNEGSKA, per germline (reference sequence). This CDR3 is CSANKGLAGGPGIYEQYF. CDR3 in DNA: TGCAGTGCTAATAAGGGACTAGCGGGAGGGCCAGGAATCTACGAGCAGTACTTC.

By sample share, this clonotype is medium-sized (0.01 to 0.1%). CDR3 DNA: TGTGCCAGCAGCTTAGCCCTGGAGGCAGGGAGAGAAAAACTGTTTTTT. Translated: CASSLALEAGREKLFF. The chain has TRBV7-9 and TRBJ1-4; tentative D call: TRBD1 (5 bases). Germline CDR1 is SEHNR and CDR2 is FQNEAQ (reference sequence). The CDR3 contains 16 residues. The ends were cut back, 0 bases at V and 8 bases at J, with 16 bases in the middle.

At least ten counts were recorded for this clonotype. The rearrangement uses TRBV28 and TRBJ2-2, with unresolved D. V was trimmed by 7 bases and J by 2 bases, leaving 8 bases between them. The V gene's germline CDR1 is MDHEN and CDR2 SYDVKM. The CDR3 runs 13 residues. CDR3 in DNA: TGTGCCAGCATCCAGAGAAACACCGGGGAGCTGTTTTTT. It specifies CASIQRNTGELFF.

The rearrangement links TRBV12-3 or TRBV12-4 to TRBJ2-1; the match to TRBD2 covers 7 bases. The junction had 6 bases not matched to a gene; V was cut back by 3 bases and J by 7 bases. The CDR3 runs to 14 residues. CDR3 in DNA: TGTGCCAGCAGTTTTGGGGGGGGAGGGAATGAGCAGTTCTTC. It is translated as CASSFGGGGNEQFF.

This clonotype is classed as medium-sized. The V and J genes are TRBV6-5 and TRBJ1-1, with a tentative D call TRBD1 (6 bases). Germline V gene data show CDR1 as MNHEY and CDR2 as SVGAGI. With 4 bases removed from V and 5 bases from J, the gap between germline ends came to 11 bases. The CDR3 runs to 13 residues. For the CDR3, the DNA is TGTGCCAGCAGTTTTACAGGGAGGACTGAAGCTTTCTTT. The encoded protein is CASSFTGRTEAFF.

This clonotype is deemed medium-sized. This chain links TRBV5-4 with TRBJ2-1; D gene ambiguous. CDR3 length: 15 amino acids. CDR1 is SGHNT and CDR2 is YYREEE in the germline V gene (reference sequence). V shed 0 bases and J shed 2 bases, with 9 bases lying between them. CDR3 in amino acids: CASSLARYPYNEQFF. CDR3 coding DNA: TGTGCCAGCAGCTTGGCTCGATACCCCTACAATGAGCAGTTCTTC.

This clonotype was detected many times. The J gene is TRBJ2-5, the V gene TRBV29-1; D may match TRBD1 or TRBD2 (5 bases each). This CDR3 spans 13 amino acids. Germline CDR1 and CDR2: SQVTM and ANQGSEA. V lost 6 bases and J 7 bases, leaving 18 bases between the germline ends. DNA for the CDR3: TGCAGCGTCCTAGCAGGTACTGGGGCGACCCAGTACTTC. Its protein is CSVLAGTGATQYF.